This paragraph covers one T cell receptor (beta chain) sequence. TCRdb keeps only in-frame clones here, not all; method: immunoSEQ multiplex PCR. The sample lists 13,000 or so clones, approximately 84% seen once, with around 25% in the top ten. The data were obtained in a study of graft-versus-host responses after intestinal transplantation. Germline trimming cut 0 bases from V and 4 bases from J; bases unmatched to any gene: 4. This CDR3 has 16 amino acids. In germline, CDR1 is MNHEY, CDR2 SVGAGI. The V and J genes are TRBV6-5 and TRBJ2-1; 9 bases match TRBD1. Sequencing was performed on PBMCs, taken after intestinal transplantation. The sequence was obtained from a human patient who received an intestinal transplant, so some T cells may come from the graft donor. CDR3 DNA: TGTGCCAGCAGTTACTCCGGGACAGGGTATTACAATGAGCAGTTCTTC. It specifies CASSYSGTGYYNEQFF.